This is a list of T cell receptor beta chains from one sample in a study of shared clonotypes between healthy human individuals. TCRdb keeps only in-frame clones here, not all; method: immunoSEQ multiplex PCR. This sample carries about 2.1 million clones, approximately 94% of them seen once, and the ten largest clones take 1.5% to 2%. Sequenced material: naive CD8+ T cells from PBMCs. These receptor sequences come from a man in his late teens or twenties in good health. Some clones in this sample may be carry-over from other donors' samples. The conserved cysteine and the conserved F or W are not part of the CDR3 here. Size is omitted from some rows. Given values are once, few, many or a class for expanded clones.

-,TRBV27,11,ASSLGNYNEQF
-,TRBV11-3,11,ASSLDPNTEAF
-,TRBV2,11,ASNPGTSVEQY
-,TRBV6-6,13,ASRETGGFYYGYT
-,TRBV11-2,14,ASSHPGTDGGNEQF
few,TRBV29-1,9,SAGLGTEAF
-,TRBV9,14,ASSPRSRDSGNTIY
-,TRBV9,13,ASSVGDRGPYGYT
-,TRBV27,13,ASREGTSGSYEQY
-,TRBV28,14,ASALQGVSYTGELF
-,TRBV4-1,12,ASSRKQGDYGYT
-,TRBV27,13,ASRPGLNSNQPQH
few,TRBV28,11,ASSLSLNQPQH
-,TRBV7-2,13,ASSWGGRMEQPQH
-,TRBV5-6,11,ASSIAGTGELF
-,TRBV4-2,13,ASSQAGTGKEKLF
-,TRBV7-2,16,ASSSRKETYSGANVLT
few,TRBV7-9,11,ASSLGGPYGYT
-,TRBV19,13,ASSMRHPAYNEQF
-,TRBV7-9,13,ASSLASGTYNEQF
-,TRBV11-2,12,ASRGELADYEQY
-,TRBV10-3,12,AISDPRYLQEAF
-,TRBV7-9,14,ASSFTWTSGYNEQF
-,TRBV19,14,ASSILTGGGNQPQH
-,TRBV7-9,14,ASSTIAGPYQETQY
-,TRBV29-1,12,SVVGLKKIDEQY
-,TRBV9,13,ASSVDRAGAYEQY
-,TRBV7-9,15,ASSYRGSGRYEDTQY
-,TRBV6-5,14,ASRYLGGQGISEAF
-,TRBV7-9,11,ASSSPSTYGYT
-,TRBV28,12,ASSLFGNNQPQH
-,TRBV28,14,ASSGGLAGLYNEQF
-,TRBV27,15,ASSLSADRVFNQPQH
-,TRBV6-4,17,ASSDSYGTSGRWWETQY
-,TRBV7-2,13,ASSSGTGGTDTQY
-,TRBV10-3,12,AISPTGTSYEQY
-,TRBV2,12,ASGLAGHTGELF
-,TRBV27,16,ASSLSNALRGVADTQY
-,TRBV4-1,12,ASSHDRSWNGYT
-,TRBV6-5,14,ASSYSPTGVEGGYT
-,TRBV5-1,13,ASSFGRGMRNEQF
-,TRBV14,10,ASSPGLGLYT
-,TRBV10-3,16,AISERQGGKQMTYEQY
-,TRBV6-5,12,ASSYSAGGTEAF
-,TRBV28,15,ASSFPRTRVQNTEAF
-,TRBV2,11,ASSEGRGNEQF
-,TRBV2,13,ATYIRDLSTDTQY
-,TRBV7-9,13,ASSLTSGNRDEQF
few,TRBV2,13,ASRETAAPSMVQY
-,TRBV9,11,ASSPGTSGVQF
once,TRBV28,13,ASSLGDRDYNEQF
-,TRBV2,13,ASSGGQGRHYGYT
-,TRBV2,10,ASSGGMETQY